The 10 T cell receptor beta chains reported below all come from one sample, sequenced in a study of blood T cells in healthy people across ages. For the second PCR, which ran for roughly 7 to 11 cycles, a sample-barcoded 5' primer and a J-beta primer mix were used. TCRdb recomputed calls from the 5' RACE reads with MiXCR, one row per CDR3 protein. The table has under 1,100,000 distinct CDR3 sequences, about 23% seen once; the top ten hold less than 0.85%. These data also formed part of another study, on T cells of mothers and their children.

The sample comprised blood. Source of these receptors: a girl aged 2 to 10 in good health.

Only a few counts were recorded for this clonotype. J is TRBJ2-1 and V is TRBV6-2 or TRBV6-3; 14 positions agree with TRBD2. Gene TRBJ2-5 matches the end of the DNA better, so the J call may be wrong. Germline CDR1 is MNHEY and CDR2 is SVGEGT. CDR3 length: 19 residues. The CDR3 reads CASSYKRLAGGNDQETQYF. The CDR3 DNA reads as TGTGCCAGCAGTTACAAGAGACTAGCGGGAGGGAATGATCAAGAGACCCAGTACTTC.

The rearrangement links TRBV7-3 to TRBJ1-4, with D maybe TRBD1 (6 bases). From germline, CDR1 is SGHTA and CDR2 FQGTGA. CDR3 length: 14 amino acids. Trimming stripped 5 bases from V and 8 bases from J, with 15 bases between. The CDR3 here is CASSLGRGREKLFF. CDR3 in DNA: TGTGCCAGCAGCCTTGGCAGGGGTAGGGAAAAACTGTTTTTT.

The chain has TRBV20-1 and TRBJ2-3; TRBD2 matches at 8 bases. Per germline, CDR1 DFQATT and CDR2 SNEGSKA (reference sequence). The V gene end was trimmed by 0 bases and the J gene end by 3 bases; junction bases not matched to a gene: 11. This CDR3 has 17 residues. The CDR3 here is CSAREAGLAGTTDTQYF. The CDR3 coding sequence is TGCAGTGCTAGAGAGGCGGGGCTAGCGGGTACTACAGATACGCAGTATTTT.

This clonotype turned up a few times. The chain joins TRBV6-5 to TRBJ1-4, with D perhaps matching TRBD1 (6 bases). Trimming stripped 5 bases from V and 7 bases from J, with 11 bases between. The CDR3 covers 13 residues. Germline V gene data show CDR1 as MNHEY and CDR2 as SVGAGI. Here the CDR3 reads CASSREGVEKLFF. DNA of the CDR3: TGTGCCAGCAGTCGGGAGGGGGTTGAAAAACTGTTTTTT.

The chain carries TRBV15 and TRBJ2-1; 7 positions agree with TRBD2. Germline CDR1 and CDR2: LNHNV and YYDKDF (reference sequence). The trim removed 8 bases at V and 4 bases at J, leaving 2 bases unmatched. The CDR3 sequence is 12 residues long. CDR3 sequence reads: CATRGGYNEQFF. CDR3 nucleotide sequence: TGTGCCACCCGCGGGGGATACAATGAGCAGTTCTTC.

The chain employs TRBV27 and TRBJ1-2, with TRBD1 matching 7 bases. Trimming removed 5 bases from V and 5 bases from J; junction bases left unmatched: 11. The CDR3 has 15 amino acids. The V gene's germline CDR1 is MNHEY and CDR2 SMNVEV (reference sequence). The CDR3 is CASSPGGTVYYGYTF. The CDR3 DNA is TGTGCCAGCAGTCCAGGGGGGACAGTCTATTATGGCTACACCTTC.

Concerning this clonotype: At one boundary the junction diverges from the germline segment, which might be a read error. The chain has TRBV12-5 and TRBJ2-1, with 7 bases matching TRBD1. The DNA end lines up better with TRBJ2-5; the J call may be wrong. The CDR3 covers 15 residues. Germline V gene sequence: CDR1 LGHNT, CDR2 FRNRAP. CDR3 sequence: CASAYRGSAEDTQYF. The CDR3 DNA sequence: TGTGCTAGTGCCTACAGGGGATCAGCGGAAGACACCCAGTACTTC.

This clonotype turned up a few times. This chain uses TRBV29-1 with TRBJ2-6; D is possibly TRBD2 (5 bases). The CDR3 consists of 14 residues. Germline V gene data show CDR1 as SQVTM and CDR2 as ANQGSEA. Trimming left V 5 bases short and J 0 bases short, with 8 bases between. CDR3 amino acids: CSVFEGSGANVLTF. The CDR3 coding sequence is TGCAGCGTTTTTGAGGGCTCTGGGGCCAACGTCCTGACTTTC.

This sequence joins TRBV7-6 and TRBJ2-5, with D maybe TRBD2 (5 bases). This CDR3 has 14 amino acids. Trimming pared 7 bases from V and 4 bases from J, leaving 16 bases between. Germline loops: CDR1 SGHVS, CDR2 FNYEAQ. The CDR3 DNA reads as TGTGCCAGCACTAAACTGACGGCGGGAGAGACCCAGTACTTC. It codes for CASTKLTAGETQYF.

The gene calls are TRBV7-3 and TRBJ2-1, with D uncertain. This CDR3 is 14 amino acids long. Germline loops: CDR1 SGHTA, CDR2 FQGTGA. The V end lost 2 bases, the J end lost 3 bases, and 8 bases lay between the germline ends. The CDR3 here is CASSLSDDYNEQFF. In DNA, the CDR3 is TGTGCCAGCAGCTTATCGGACGACTACAATGAGCAGTTCTTC. Full variable domain (missing parts from reference TRBV7-3 and TRBJ2-1): GAGVSQTPSNKVTEKGKYVELRCDPISGHTALYWYRQSLGQGPEFLIYFQGTGAADDSGLPNDRFFAVRPEGSVSTLKIQRTERGDSAVYLCASSLSDDYNEQFFGPGTRLTVL.